The clone carrying this TCR beta chain was detected ten times or more. This CDR3 contains 13 residues. Germline lookup yields CDR1 SGHRS and CDR2 YFSETQ. V lost 4 bases and J 0 bases, leaving 8 bases between the germline ends. The sample belongs to a study of identical twins. MiXCR was run by TCRdb on the 5' RACE reads, yielding one entry per CDR3 protein. The data hold roughly 250,000 distinct CDR3 sequences, with 5.5% to 7% observed a single time. Separately, the same data were catalogued under a study of yellow fever vaccine responses in identical twins.

The chain carries TRBV5-1 and TRBJ2-7, with D uncertain. Sequencing input: memory (CD45RO+) T cells sorted from blood. This clonotype was sampled from a woman between 18 and 30 years old in good health. The CDR3 is CASSPQSSYEQYF. CDR3 DNA: TGCGCCAGCAGCCCACAGAGCTCCTACGAGCAGTACTTC. The full variable domain, in which reference TRBV5-1 and TRBJ2-7 provide the parts outside the CDR3, is KAGVTQTPRYLIKTRGQQVTLSCSPISGHRSVSWYQQTPGQGLQFLFEYFSETQRNKGNFPGRFSGRQFSNSRSEMNVSTLELGDSALYLCASSPQSSYEQYFGPGTRLTVT.